Each of the 27 T cell receptor beta chains below was sequenced from the same sample in a study of CD8+CD57+ T cells in acquired aplastic anemia. Patients sequenced had flow cytometry evidence of CD8+CD57+ cell expansion. Genomic DNA provided the template from which TCR beta VDJ and CDR3 profiles were obtained. TCRdb reanalysed the reads using MiXCR and keeps one entry per CDR3 protein. The sample has about 190,000 distinct CDR3 sequences, roughly half seen once. The sample was sorted CD4+, CD8+, or CD8+CD57+ T cells (not recorded which) from PBMCs. The receptors come from a human donor with aplastic anemia.

This clonotype has a handful of counts. The rearrangement uses TRBV11-2 and TRBJ2-1; TRBD2 agrees at 9 bases. J lost 5 bases, V lost 2 bases, and 4 bases had no gene match. The CDR3 length is 15 residues. From germline, CDR1 is SGHAT and CDR2 FQNNGV. CDR3 nucleotide sequence: TGTGCCAGCAGCTTATGGGCTAGCGGGGACAATGAGCAGTTCTTC. Amino acids: CASSLWASGDNEQFF.

This clonotype was recorded a few times. The rearrangement links TRBV19 to TRBJ1-2, with no clear D. CDR3 length equals 14 residues. Between the trimmed V and J ends, which lost 9 bases and 0 bases, there was a span of 14 bases. Looked up from germline, CDR1 is LNHDA and CDR2 is SQIVND (reference sequence). CDR3 bases: TGTGCCAGCGGCATAGACGGCCCTAACTATGGCTACACCTTC. Its translation: CASGIDGPNYGYTF. The variable domain in full, with the rest retrieved from reference TRBV19 and TRBJ1-2, is DGGITQSPKYLFRKEGQNVTLSCEQNLNHDAMYWYRQDPGQGLRLIYYSQIVNDFQKGDIAEGYSVSREKKESFPLTVTSAQKNPTAFYLCASGIDGPNYGYTFGSGTRLTVV.

This clonotype was counted many times. This chain links TRBV20-1 with TRBJ2-7, with 9 bases that match TRBD2. V shed 5 bases and J 0 bases; nucleotides not matched to a gene: 5. Germline V gene data show CDR1 as DFQATT and CDR2 as SNEGSKA (reference sequence). The CDR3 spans 14 residues. CDR3 sequence: CSASTSGDSYEQYF. DNA of the CDR3: TGCAGTGCTTCGACTAGCGGAGACTCCTACGAGCAGTACTTC.

In its sample, this clonotype was seen many times. V and J are TRBV9 and TRBJ1-5, with unresolved D. V was shortened by 3 bases and J by 4 bases, with 20 bases between the two germline ends. The CDR3 runs to 17 residues. Germline CDR1 SGDLS, CDR2 YYNGEE. The CDR3 nucleotides read TGTGCCAGCAGCGGCGGGCCCTTCCGCAGAAAGAATCAGCCCCAGCATTTT. Protein sequence: CASSGGPFRRKNQPQHF.

This clonotype occurred many times. The chain has TRBV4-1 and TRBJ2-5; 7 nucleotides line up with TRBD1. CDR3 length: 15 amino acids. Looked up from germline, CDR1 is MGHRA and CDR2 is YSYEKL. V was clipped by 0 bases and J by 5 bases; unmatched bases: 6. CDR3 sequence (DNA): TGCGCCAGCAGCCAAGATGTAAGGGGGCGCGAGACCCAGTACTTC. This codes for CASSQDVRGRETQYF.

In this sample, this clonotype turned up once. A read error may produce the germline difference seen at one junction end. The rearrangement links TRBV29-1 to TRBJ2-3; 9 nucleotides align to TRBD2. The CDR3 runs to 13 residues. From germline, CDR1 is SQVTM and CDR2 ANQGSEA. The CDR3 DNA sequence: TGCAGCGTTCGGCGGGGGGGCACGGATACGCAGTATTTT. It yields the protein CSVRRGGTDTQYF.

This rearrangement joins TRBV7-9 to TRBJ2-5; unclear D gene. V gave up 4 bases and J gave up 3 bases, with 9 bases separating them. The CDR3 sequence is 13 residues long. Germline V gene sequence: CDR1 SEHNR, CDR2 FQNEAQ (reference sequence). The CDR3 loop reads CASSSPWEETQYF. In DNA, the CDR3 is TGTGCCAGCAGCTCCCCGTGGGAAGAGACCCAGTACTTC.

This clonotype was detected many times. The chain carries TRBV14 and TRBJ1-6; 8 nucleotides line up with TRBD1. V gave up 4 bases and J gave up 8 bases; unmatched junction bases: 4. Germline CDR1 reads SGHDN; CDR2 reads FVKESK. This CDR3 has 14 residues. The CDR3 region is CASSRTGYYSPLHF. In DNA, the CDR3 is TGTGCCAGCAGCCGGACAGGGTATTATTCACCCCTCCACTTT.

The gene calls are TRBV10-3 and TRBJ2-3, with 7 nucleotides matching TRBD2. V lost 9 bases to trimming and J lost 0 bases; unmatched junction nucleotides: 3. The CDR3 has 13 amino acids. Germline-derived CDR1 and CDR2 are ENHRY and SYGVKD. CDR3 sequence reads: CAILATSTDTQYF. CDR3 DNA: TGTGCCATACTAGCGACGAGCACAGATACGCAGTATTTT.

The rearrangement uses TRBV25-1 and TRBJ2-7; TRBD2 matches at 12 bases. V lost 4 bases, J lost 3 bases, and 7 bases stayed unmatched. The CDR3 spans 16 residues. CDR1 and CDR2 (germline): MGHDK, SYGVNS. The CDR3 protein is CASSALGLAGNYEQYF. As DNA, the CDR3 is TGTGCCAGCAGTGCCCTCGGACTAGCGGGAAACTACGAGCAGTACTTC.

Notes on this clonotype: At one of its ends the junction is not consistent with the germline gene, which may arise from a read error. This sequence joins TRBV5-1 and TRBJ2-3; no reliable D call. The CDR3 length is 11 residues. In germline, CDR1 is SGHRS, CDR2 YFSETQ. The CDR3 loop reads CASSAADTQYF. The CDR3 DNA reads TGTGCCAGCTCAGCAGCAGATACGCAGTATTTT.

This clonotype showed up many times. The genes are TRBV20-1 and TRBJ1-2; no firm D call. Germline V gives CDR1 DFQATT, CDR2 SNEGSKA (reference sequence). The CDR3 covers 13 residues. V lost 3 bases to trimming and J lost 2 bases, with 10 bases between them. The CDR3 DNA reads TGCAGTGCTAGTGGAGGCCTCAACTATGGCTACACCTTC. It is translated as CSASGGLNYGYTF.

The chain is built from TRBV7-2 and TRBJ2-7; D perhaps matches TRBD2 (5 bases). The V end was cut by 1 base, the J end by 2 bases, with 12 bases between. CDR1 and CDR2 from the germline V gene are SGHTA and FQGNSA. The CDR3 spans 15 residues. The CDR3 loop reads CASSLVPERAYEQYF. CDR3 DNA: TGTGCCAGCAGCTTAGTGCCAGAGAGGGCCTACGAGCAGTACTTC.

This clonotype was counted a few times. This chain links TRBV3-1 with TRBJ2-4, with 8 bases aligning to TRBD2. Germline V gives CDR1 LGHDT, CDR2 YNNKEL (reference sequence). CDR3 length: 16 residues. The ends lost 4 bases at V and 7 bases at J; junction bases unmatched: 12. The CDR3 reads CASSPPGGALWNIQYF. The CDR3 nucleotides read TGTGCCAGCAGCCCACCGGGGGGGGCCTTGTGGAACATTCAGTACTTC.

The chain has TRBV4-1 and TRBJ2-7; the D gene is possibly TRBD1 (6 bases). This CDR3 region has 15 residues. V was shortened by 2 bases and J by 2 bases, with 13 bases between the two germline ends. From germline, CDR1 is MGHRA and CDR2 YSYEKL. The CDR3 DNA sequence: TGCGCCAGCAGCCAAACTACAGGGCATACCTACGAGCAGTACTTC. It yields the protein CASSQTTGHTYEQYF.

Notes on this clonotype: At one end the junction does not follow the germline gene, possibly because of a read error. The CDR3 here is CASMRTSGIRYSEQFF. The CDR3, as DNA: TGTGCCAGTATGAGGACTAGCGGGATACGGTACAGTGAGCAGTTCTTC. The rearrangement links TRBV19 to TRBJ2-1, with 12 bases that match TRBD2. The CDR3 consists of 16 residues. Germline CDR1 LNHDA, CDR2 SQIVND (reference sequence).

This clonotype was counted ten times or more. This rearrangement joins TRBV19 to TRBJ2-3; 9 bases agree with TRBD1. The V and J ends lost 6 bases and 5 bases, in that order; junction bases with no gene match: 12. This CDR3 has 16 residues. Germline values: CDR1 LNHDA, CDR2 SQIVND (reference sequence). CDR3 amino acids: CASRGMYRGRLDTQYF. The CDR3 DNA is TGTGCCAGTAGGGGAATGTACAGGGGGCGGCTAGATACGCAGTATTTT.

Concerning this clonotype itself: Relative to the germline gene, one junction end is altered; a read error may explain this. The chain joins TRBV7-9 to TRBJ2-7; 7 positions agree with TRBD1. This CDR3 region has 12 residues. Germline CDR1 and CDR2: SEHNR and FQNEAQ (reference sequence). The CDR3 loop is CASSTTGDEQYF. CDR3 sequence (DNA): TGCGCCAGCAGCACCACAGGGGACGAGCAGTACTTC.

The chain's CDR3 is CASSLAGTRSSYEQYF. The CDR3, as DNA: TGTGCCAGCAGTCTTGCCGGGACACGGAGCTCCTACGAGCAGTACTTC. The rearrangement joins TRBV12-3 or TRBV12-4 to TRBJ2-7; D possibly corresponds to TRBD1 (6 bases). V dropped 5 bases and J dropped 0 bases, with 17 bases sitting between them. This CDR3 spans 16 amino acids.

This clonotype was observed at least ten times. V is TRBV28 and J is TRBJ2-5; D is uncertain. CDR1 MDHEN and CDR2 SYDVKM come from the germline V gene. V dropped 6 bases and J dropped 5 bases, with 19 bases sitting between them. There are 15 residues in the CDR3. The CDR3 DNA sequence: TGTGCCAGCAGGCTACCTGGGGATTTGCGGGAGACCCAGTACTTC. Translating it yields CASRLPGDLRETQYF.

This clonotype appeared many times. The chain recombines TRBV14 with TRBJ1-1; 9 bases line up with TRBD1. This CDR3 spans 14 amino acids. V gave up 7 bases and J gave up 4 bases; unmatched junction bases: 7. Germline CDR1 SGHDN, CDR2 FVKESK. The CDR3 sequence: CASTPDRGPTEAFF. CDR3 sequence (DNA): TGTGCCAGCACTCCGGACAGGGGACCCACTGAAGCTTTCTTT.

V usage is TRBV2 and J usage is TRBJ1-5; TRBD1 aligns across 8 bases. Germline CDR1 SNHLY, CDR2 FYNNEI. J was trimmed by 3 bases and V by 4 bases; bases with no gene match: 5. This CDR3 region has 15 residues. The CDR3 DNA follows: TGTGCCAGCAGTGTTGGGACAGGTTTCAATCAGCCCCAGCATTTT. It codes for CASSVGTGFNQPQHF.

The chain is built from TRBV2 and TRBJ1-2; no firm D call. Germline lookup yields CDR1 SNHLY and CDR2 FYNNEI. V shed 8 bases and J shed 4 bases, with 20 bases lying between them. CDR3 size: 15 residues. In nucleotides, the CDR3 is TGTGCCAGCGCCATCCCGGACTTCCCCTCCTATGGCTACACCTTC. It specifies CASAIPDFPSYGYTF.

V and J are TRBV13 and TRBJ2-1; 7 nucleotides match TRBD1. There are 14 residues in the CDR3. The V gene's germline CDR1 is PRHDT and CDR2 FYEKMQ (reference sequence). After removal of 0 bases from V and 8 bases from J, the junction contained 4 bases not matched to a gene. The DNA for the CDR3 is TGTGCCAGCAGCTTAGGACGACAGGGCGATGAGCAGTTCTTC. This translates into CASSLGRQGDEQFF.

The V and J genes are TRBV5-1 and TRBJ1-1; perhaps TRBD1 as D (6 bases). V was shortened by 5 bases and J by 2 bases, with 16 bases between the two germline ends. The germline gives CDR1 SGHRS, CDR2 YFSETQ. The CDR3 covers 15 residues. The CDR3 is CASSSGALGNTEAFF. The CDR3 DNA follows: TGCGCCAGCAGTTCAGGGGCTTTGGGCAACACTGAAGCTTTCTTT. The full variable domain, completed using reference TRBV5-1 and TRBJ1-1, is KAGVTQTPRYLIKTRGQQVTLSCSPISGHRSVSWYQQTPGQGLQFLFEYFSETQRNKGNFPGRFSGRQFSNSRSEMNVSTLELGDSALYLCASSSGALGNTEAFFGQGTRLTVV.

V usage is TRBV14 and J usage is TRBJ2-5; no firm D call. The germline gives CDR1 SGHDN, CDR2 FVKESK. V was pared by 1 base and J by 2 bases, with 11 bases between. The CDR3 length is 15 residues. The CDR3, as DNA: TGTGCCAGCAGCCAAGTTTCGGCAAGGCAAGAGACCCAGTACTTC. Protein sequence: CASSQVSARQETQYF.

This chain links TRBV29-1 with TRBJ2-1; D is tentatively TRBD1 or TRBD2 (5 bases each). V was pared by 4 bases and J by 9 bases, with 10 bases between. Germline CDR1 reads SQVTM; CDR2 reads ANQGSEA. The CDR3 covers 11 residues. The CDR3 region is CSVGGDPEQFF. The CDR3 DNA follows: TGCAGCGTTGGAGGGGACCCTGAGCAGTTCTTC.